What follows are 16 T cell receptor beta chains derived from one specimen sequenced in a study of blood T cell repertoires in COVID-19. Profiled with immunoSEQ multiplex PCR; TCRdb holds only in-frame clones, not every one. The sample lists about 72,000 clones, over 75% seen once, with approximately 10% in the top ten. The sample taken for sequencing was peripheral blood. Source of these receptors: a man aged 65 to 85 with active or convalescent COVID-19.

The gene calls are TRBV12-3 or TRBV12-4 and TRBJ1-2; 8 bases map to TRBD1. The junction had 7 bases not matched to a gene; V was cut back by 5 bases and J by 8 bases. The CDR3 sequence is 13 residues long. The CDR3 reads CASSLGQGYGYTF. For the CDR3, the DNA is TGTGCCAGCAGTCTCGGACAGGGTTACGGCTACACCTTC.

The chain has TRBV19 and TRBJ2-1; 8 bases are shared with TRBD1. The length of the CDR3 is 14 residues. V lost 7 bases and J lost 2; bases outside the gene matches: 4. Per germline, CDR1 LNHDA and CDR2 SQIVND (reference sequence). The CDR3 DNA sequence: TGTGCCAGTAACCCAGGGGGCGCCTACAATGAGCAGTTCTTC. Its translation is CASNPGGAYNEQFF.

The V gene is TRBV7-9, the J gene TRBJ2-7; possibly TRBD2 for D (5 bases). This CDR3 comprises 13 residues. Germline V gene data show CDR1 as SEHNR and CDR2 as FQNEAQ (reference sequence). Trimming stripped 0 bases from V and 4 bases from J, with 7 bases between. The CDR3 is CASSLAGGYEQYF. Written as DNA, the CDR3 is TGTGCCAGCAGCTTAGCGGGCGGGTACGAGCAGTACTTC.

V and J are TRBV7-3 and TRBJ1-1; tentatively, D is TRBD1 (6 bases). CDR3 length: 15 residues. V was pared by 5 bases and J by 4 bases, with 17 bases between. Germline loops: CDR1 SGHTA, CDR2 FQGTGA. The DNA for the CDR3 is TGTGCCAGCAGCCCACAGGGACCGGGGAGCACTGAAGCTTTCTTT. Translation gives CASSPQGPGSTEAFF. Filled out from reference TRBV7-3 and TRBJ1-1, the complete variable domain reads GAGVSQTPSNKVTEKGKYVELRCDPISGHTALYWYRQSLGQGPEFLIYFQGTGAADDSGLPNDRFFAVRPEGSVSTLKIQRTERGDSAVYLCASSPQGPGSTEAFFGQGTRLTVV.

Points on this clone: One junction end does not reproduce the germline sequence, and a read error may be involved. The chain links TRBV2 to TRBJ2-7, with TRBD1 matching 9 bases. CDR1 and CDR2 from the germline V gene are SNHLY and FYNNEI. The CDR3 runs to 16 residues. The CDR3: CTSTQRGQGLSYEQYF. In nucleotides, the CDR3 is TGTACCAGCACCCAAAGGGGACAGGGCCTGTCCTACGAGCAGTACTTC.

This chain uses TRBV6-5 with TRBJ2-5; 8 bases are shared with TRBD2. Germline lookup yields CDR1 MNHEY and CDR2 SVGAGI. Trimming removed 5 bases from V and 4 bases from J; junction bases left unmatched: 6. The CDR3 spans 14 residues. Written as DNA, the CDR3 is TGTGCCAGCAGTCCACTAGCGGAAGTAGAGACCCAGTACTTC. Amino acids: CASSPLAEVETQYF.

This sequence joins TRBV12-3 or TRBV12-4 and TRBJ2-5; no clear D gene. Trimming stripped 4 bases from V and 4 bases from J, with 7 bases between. This CDR3 comprises 12 residues. The CDR3 reads CASSSYVETQYF. DNA of the CDR3: TGTGCCAGCAGTTCTTATGTAGAGACCCAGTACTTC.

J is TRBJ1-2 and V is TRBV10-3; TRBD1 agrees at 7 bases. The CDR3 extends over 13 amino acids. J was trimmed by 3 bases and V by 6 bases; bases with no gene match: 4. Germline V gives CDR1 ENHRY, CDR2 SYGVKD. The CDR3 nucleotides are TGTGCCATCAGGGATACAGGGGACTATGGCTACACCTTC. It translates to CAIRDTGDYGYTF.

The J gene is TRBJ1-5, the V gene TRBV19; a weak D match, TRBD1 (6 bases). Germline V lookup: CDR1 LNHDA, CDR2 SQIVND (reference sequence). The CDR3 is 17 amino acids. V shed 4 bases and J shed 2 bases, with 18 bases lying between them. CDR3 loop: CASSRGTDSGGNQPQHF. The CDR3 DNA follows: TGTGCCAGTAGTAGGGGGACGGATTCAGGGGGCAATCAGCCCCAGCATTTT.

This sequence joins TRBV7-2 and TRBJ2-7, with D unresolved. Looked up from germline, CDR1 is SGHTA and CDR2 is FQGNSA. The length of the CDR3 is 14 residues. Trimming stripped 4 bases from V and 9 bases from J, with 19 bases between. The CDR3 bases are TGTGCCAGCAGCTCTCACGTCGTGACCCAGGTGCAGTACTTC. As protein: CASSSHVVTQVQYF. Together with reference TRBV7-2 and TRBJ2-7, the CDR3 gives the full variable domain: GAGVSQSPSNKVTEKGKDVELRCDPISGHTALYWYRQSLGQGLEFLIYFQGNSAPDKSGLPSDRFSAERTGGSVSTLTIQRTQQEDSAVYLCASSSHVVTQVQYFGPGTRLTVT.

The CDR3: CASSQGQGSVSYEQYF. Here the CDR3 DNA reads TGTGCCAGCAGCCAAGGACAGGGTTCGGTCTCCTACGAGCAGTACTTC. V gene TRBV7-9 combines with J gene TRBJ2-7; 8 nucleotides agree with TRBD1. J lost 0 bases, V lost 5 bases, and 9 bases had no gene match. Per germline, CDR1 SEHNR and CDR2 FQNEAQ (reference sequence). The CDR3 length is 16 residues.

The genes are TRBV12-3 or TRBV12-4 and TRBJ1-1; the D is unclear. V was cut by 2 bases and J by 7 bases, with 5 bases left in between. The CDR3 contains 11 residues. Here the CDR3 reads CASSLSVEAFF. CDR3 coding DNA: TGTGCCAGCAGTTTATCGGTTGAAGCTTTCTTT.

This rearrangement joins TRBV5-4 to TRBJ2-1, with D unclear. The CDR3 has 12 residues. Per germline, CDR1 SGHNT and CDR2 YYREEE (reference sequence). Trimming left V 6 bases short and J 10 bases short, with 14 bases between. The CDR3: CASTSSDTEQFF. The CDR3 nucleotides are TGTGCCAGCACCAGTTCAGATACGGAGCAGTTCTTC.

This clone appeared once. This chain connects TRBV27 to TRBJ2-3; TRBD2 might be the D (5 bases). The germline V gene encodes CDR1 MNHEY and CDR2 SMNVEV (reference sequence). V lost 3 bases and J 0 bases, leaving 16 bases between the germline ends. This CDR3 region has 17 residues. CDR3 nucleotides: TGTGCCAGCAGTTTGGTAGGCGGGTTCCTTAGCACAGATACGCAGTATTTT. The encoded protein is CASSLVGGFLSTDTQYF.

J is TRBJ2-7 and V is TRBV28; tentatively, D is TRBD2 (5 bases). The CDR3 runs to 14 residues. The germline CDR1 and CDR2 sequences are MDHEN and SYDVKM. Trimming took 7 bases from V and 3 from J, leaving 16 bases between them. The CDR3 loop reads CASNLSGIDYEQYF. DNA for the CDR3: TGTGCCAGCAACCTCAGCGGAATCGACTACGAGCAGTACTTC.

The chain has TRBV10-3 and TRBJ1-4; D unresolved. CDR1 and CDR2 (germline): ENHRY, SYGVKD. The CDR3 spans 17 residues. V was shortened by 0 bases and J by 0 bases, with 11 bases between the two germline ends. The CDR3: CAISESGRSATNEKLFF. The CDR3 nucleotides are TGTGCCATCAGTGAGTCGGGTCGGAGTGCAACTAATGAAAAACTGTTTTTT.